The 9 T cell receptor beta chains below all came from one sample that was sequenced in a study of blood T cell repertoires in COVID-19. Profiling relied on immunoSEQ multiplex PCR, and the TCRdb table lists in-frame clones only, not all of them. Of a few hundred thousand clones listed, about 90% are singletons. The sequencing sample was made of peripheral blood. Source of these receptors: a woman in her forties or fifties with COVID-19, enrolled during active disease.

The rearrangement links TRBV9 to TRBJ1-6; 10 bases are a match to TRBD1. Germline-derived CDR1 and CDR2 are SGDLS and YYNGEE. Trimming took 3 bases from V and 10 from J; bases not matched to a gene: 7. CDR3 length: 15 residues. In nucleotides, the CDR3 is TGTGCCAGCAGCGGAACCGGGACAGGGGAATCACCCCTCCACTTT. This translates into CASSGTGTGESPLHF.

The chain couples TRBV5-6 to TRBJ1-1; TRBD1 matches 9 bases. Trimming at V came to 4 bases and at J to 2 bases, leaving 3 bases not matched to a gene. Germline CDR1 is SGHDT and CDR2 is YYEEEE. This CDR3 spans 14 amino acids. The CDR3 here is CASSETGGNTEAFF. CDR3 DNA: TGTGCCAGCAGCGAGACAGGGGGAAACACTGAAGCTTTCTTT.

This chain joins TRBV18 and TRBJ2-5; no clear D. The CDR3 runs 13 residues. V dropped 10 bases and J dropped 2 bases, with 14 bases sitting between them. Germline V lookup: CDR1 KGHSH, CDR2 LQKENI. The CDR3 sequence is CATNSQWQETQYF. CDR3 nucleotide sequence: TGTGCCACAAACTCCCAATGGCAAGAGACCCAGTACTTC.

The chain joins TRBV29-1 to TRBJ1-3, with D perhaps TRBD1 (6 bases). The CDR3 runs to 14 residues. V was pared by 6 bases and J by 0 bases, with 12 bases between. From germline, CDR1 is SQVTM and CDR2 ANQGSEA. CDR3 residues: CSVHDRYSGNTIYF. In DNA form, the CDR3 reads TGCAGCGTCCACGACAGGTACTCTGGAAACACCATATATTTT.

The chain combines TRBV18 with TRBJ2-5, with unresolved D. Germline V gives CDR1 KGHSH, CDR2 LQKENI. The CDR3 has 14 residues. With 3 bases removed from V and 1 base from J, the gap between germline ends came to 9 bases. The CDR3 region has the DNA TGTGCCAGCTCACCTGAACTTCTCCAAGAGACCCAGTACTTC. Amino acid sequence: CASSPELLQETQYF.

CDR3 nucleotide sequence: TGTGCCAGCAGCTTAGAGGAGCTCACAGATACGCAGTATTTT. Protein: CASSLEELTDTQYF. The chain combines TRBV7-9 with TRBJ2-3; D is unclear. The V end was cut by 1 base, the J end by 2 bases, with 7 bases between. Germline CDR1 reads SEHNR; CDR2 reads FQNEAQ (reference sequence). The CDR3 has 14 amino acids. The complete variable domain, with remaining parts taken from reference TRBV7-9 and TRBJ2-3, reads DTGVSQNPRHKITKRGQNVTFRCDPISEHNRLYWYRQTLGQGPEFLTYFQNEAQLEKSRLLSDRFSAERPKGSFSTLEIQRTEQGDSAMYLCASSLEELTDTQYFGPGTRLTVL.

The rearrangement uses TRBV11-3 and TRBJ2-3, with 14 bases aligning to TRBD2. The CDR3 loop spans 15 amino acids. CDR1 is SGHNT and CDR2 is YENEEA in the germline V gene. J lost 5 bases, V lost 5 bases, and 3 bases had no gene match. The CDR3: CASSPGTSGRDTQYF. The CDR3 DNA reads as TGTGCCAGCAGCCCCGGGACTAGCGGGAGAGATACGCAGTATTTT.

This sequence joins TRBV24-1 and TRBJ1-2, with 8 bases aligning to TRBD1. Germline V gene data show CDR1 as KGHDR and CDR2 as SFDVKD. After removal of 2 bases from V and 5 bases from J, the junction contained 12 bases not matched to a gene. The CDR3 runs to 17 residues. CDR3 region: CATSDSGTGAYGYGYTF. The CDR3 DNA reads as TGTGCCACCAGTGATTCTGGGACAGGCGCATACGGATATGGCTACACCTTC.

V and J are TRBV19 and TRBJ1-2; 7 nucleotides agree with TRBD1. The CDR3 loop spans 14 amino acids. Germline V gene sequence: CDR1 LNHDA, CDR2 SQIVND (reference sequence). Losses at the gene ends were 6 bases for V and 7 bases for J; bases not matched to a gene: 11. As DNA, the CDR3 is TGTGCCAGTAGATCGACCCAACAGGGGACTGGCTACACCTTC. This codes for CASRSTQQGTGYTF.